The rows below give T cell receptor beta chains drawn from one sample of a study of blood T cell repertoires in COVID-19. Profiling relied on immunoSEQ multiplex PCR, and the TCRdb table lists in-frame clones only, not all of them. The repertoire includes some 100,000 clones, 80% to 90% of them detected once, and 2% to 3% sits in the top ten. Sequencing was performed on PBMCs or T cells enriched from blood (not recorded which). The receptors stem from a woman between 50 and 59 years old who had recovered from COVID-19. Both conserved end residues are part of each CDR3. D genes are given only for firm matches. Not every row has a clone size; where given, it reads once, few, many or a size class.

J gene: TRBJ1-4; clone size: -; V gene: TRBV18; D gene: -; CDR3 DNA: TGTGCCAGCTCCCGAGGTGAAAAACTGTTTTTT; CDR3 protein: CASSRGEKLFF
J gene: TRBJ2-7; clone size: many; V gene: TRBV4-1; D gene: -; CDR3 DNA: TGCGCCAGCAGCCAAGCGGCCGGACAGATCTACGAGCAGTACTTC; CDR3 protein: CASSQAAGQIYEQYF
J gene: TRBJ2-1; clone size: once; V gene: TRBV6-1; D gene: TRBD1; CDR3 DNA: TGTGCCAGCAGTGACCGGGACAGAGGGGACAATGAGCAGTTCTTC; CDR3 protein: CASSDRDRGDNEQFF
J gene: TRBJ2-3; clone size: -; V gene: TRBV24-1; D gene: TRBD2; CDR3 DNA: TGTGCCACCAGTGATCTCCCCGGACTAGCGGATTTCACAGATACGCAGTATTTT; CDR3 protein: CATSDLPGLADFTDTQYF
J gene: TRBJ2-3; clone size: -; V gene: TRBV2; D gene: -; CDR3 DNA: TGTGCCAGCATCCCCAGTCTCAGCACAGATACGCAGTATTTT; CDR3 protein: CASIPSLSTDTQYF
J gene: TRBJ2-2; clone size: -; V gene: TRBV5-4; D gene: TRBD2; CDR3 DNA: TGTGCCAGCAGCTTGAGTGTTGTGGCGGGGGCGAACACCGGGGAGCTGTTTTTT; CDR3 protein: CASSLSVVAGANTGELFF
J gene: TRBJ2-2; clone size: -; V gene: TRBV5-4; D gene: -; CDR3 DNA: TGTGCCAGCAGAGAAGGGGGAAGCATTGGCACCGGGGAGCTGTTTTTT; CDR3 protein: CASREGGSIGTGELFF
J gene: TRBJ2-2; clone size: -; V gene: TRBV5-1; D gene: TRBD2; CDR3 DNA: TGCGCCAGCAGCCCGGGTCCAAGCAGTAGCGGGATTTCCGGGGAGCTGTTTTTT; CDR3 protein: CASSPGPSSSGISGELFF
J gene: TRBJ1-4; clone size: once; V gene: TRBV28; D gene: -; CDR3 DNA: TGTGCCAGCAGCCTACAGGGTTGGAATGAAAAACTGTTTTTT; CDR3 protein: CASSLQGWNEKLFF
J gene: TRBJ1-2; clone size: -; V gene: TRBV29-1; D gene: TRBD1; CDR3 DNA: TGCAGCGTTGAAATACCGGGACAGGGCTATGGCTACACCTTC; CDR3 protein: CSVEIPGQGYGYTF
J gene: TRBJ1-3; clone size: -; V gene: TRBV9; D gene: -; CDR3 DNA: TGTGCCAGCAGCGGAGAACTAGGGACTTATCGAAACACCATATATTTT; CDR3 protein: CASSGELGTYRNTIYF
J gene: TRBJ2-7; clone size: -; V gene: TRBV14; D gene: TRBD1; CDR3 DNA: TGTGCCAGCAGCCAGTATGACAGGGGCCTCTACGAGCAGTACTTC; CDR3 protein: CASSQYDRGLYEQYF
J gene: TRBJ1-2; clone size: -; V gene: TRBV3-1/TRBV3-2; D gene: -; CDR3 DNA: TGTGCCAGCAGCCAAGTATCGGGATTTGGCGGCTACACCTTC; CDR3 protein: CASSQVSGFGGYTF
J gene: TRBJ1-5; clone size: -; V gene: TRBV27; D gene: -; CDR3 DNA: TGTGCCAGCAGTTTGGGCGCTTCGCCGATATCGCCCCAGCATTTT; CDR3 protein: CASSLGASPISPQHF
J gene: TRBJ2-2; clone size: -; V gene: TRBV9; D gene: -; CDR3 DNA: TGTGCCAGCAGCGTAGCTACGGGATACACCGGGGAGCTGTTTTTT; CDR3 protein: CASSVATGYTGELFF
J gene: TRBJ2-5; clone size: once; V gene: TRBV30; D gene: TRBD2; CDR3 DNA: TGTGCCGTCTCCGGGGCGGGGGGGGTACAAGAGACCCAGTACTTC; CDR3 protein: CAVSGAGGVQETQYF
J gene: TRBJ1-2; clone size: once; V gene: TRBV5-4; D gene: -; CDR3 DNA: TGTGCCAGCAGCTCGCAACGAACCACCATAGGGGGGGATTATGGCTACACCTTC; CDR3 protein: CASSSQRTTIGGDYGYTF
J gene: TRBJ1-2; clone size: -; V gene: TRBV28; D gene: -; CDR3 DNA: TGTGCCAGCAGTCCTCAGGCTCTTCCAGCTAACTATGGCTACACCTTC; CDR3 protein: CASSPQALPANYGYTF
J gene: TRBJ2-5; clone size: -; V gene: TRBV5-1; D gene: TRBD1; CDR3 DNA: TGCGCCAGCAGCTCCACAGGGGGCGCAGGGGAGACCCAGTACTTC; CDR3 protein: CASSSTGGAGETQYF
J gene: TRBJ1-2; clone size: -; V gene: TRBV12-3/TRBV12-4; D gene: -; CDR3 DNA: TGTGCCAGCAGTTTTAGGGCAGGGGATGGCTACACCTTC; CDR3 protein: CASSFRAGDGYTF
J gene: TRBJ1-1; clone size: -; V gene: TRBV28; D gene: -; CDR3 DNA: TGTGCCAGCGTTCATAGTCTAGTATGGGAAGCTTTCTTT; CDR3 protein: CASVHSLVWEAFF
J gene: TRBJ2-3; clone size: few; V gene: TRBV19; D gene: -; CDR3 DNA: TGTGCCAGTAGTAGGGGCTCTGGGTTGGGGGCGAATACGCAGTATTTT; CDR3 protein: CASSRGSGLGANTQYF
J gene: TRBJ2-2; clone size: -; V gene: TRBV2; D gene: TRBD1; CDR3 DNA: TGTGCCAGCAGTGAAGGGGGCCCTGCCTCAGGGGGAACCGGGGAGCTGTTTTTT; CDR3 protein: CASSEGGPASGGTGELFF
J gene: TRBJ2-7; clone size: -; V gene: TRBV5-4; D gene: TRBD2; CDR3 DNA: TGTGCCAGCAGCTACGGGACTAGCGGAAGTAGGTACGAGCAGTACTTC; CDR3 protein: CASSYGTSGSRYEQYF
J gene: TRBJ2-7; clone size: -; V gene: TRBV5-4; D gene: TRBD2; CDR3 DNA: TGTGCCAGCAGCTTGGATACTAGCGCAACCTACGAGCAGTACTTC; CDR3 protein: CASSLDTSATYEQYF
J gene: TRBJ2-7; clone size: -; V gene: TRBV7-9; D gene: TRBD2; CDR3 DNA: TGTGCCAGCAGCTTACGGCGGGAGGGGCCCGAGCAGTACTTC; CDR3 protein: CASSLRREGPEQYF
J gene: TRBJ1-3; clone size: -; V gene: TRBV3-1/TRBV3-2; D gene: TRBD1; CDR3 DNA: TGTGCCAGCAGCCAAACAGGGGTGAGCGGAAACACCATATATTTT; CDR3 protein: CASSQTGVSGNTIYF
J gene: TRBJ1-6; clone size: -; V gene: TRBV5-8; D gene: TRBD1; CDR3 DNA: TGTGCCAGCCCTTCCGGGACAGGGGGCTACAGTTCACCCCTCCACTTT; CDR3 protein: CASPSGTGGYSSPLHF
J gene: TRBJ2-2; clone size: -; V gene: TRBV11-3; D gene: -; CDR3 DNA: TGTGCCAGCAGCCAAGGGGGTTTGGACACCGGGGAGCTGTTTTTT; CDR3 protein: CASSQGGLDTGELFF
J gene: TRBJ2-1; clone size: -; V gene: TRBV7-9; D gene: TRBD2; CDR3 DNA: TGTGCCAGCCGGAGCGGGGGGGAATACAATGAGCAGTTCTTC; CDR3 protein: CASRSGGEYNEQFF
J gene: TRBJ1-5; clone size: -; V gene: TRBV6-2/TRBV6-3; D gene: TRBD1; CDR3 DNA: TGTGCCAGCAGCCCCGGACAGGGTATCGGCCATTGGCATTTT; CDR3 protein: CASSPGQGIGHWHF
J gene: TRBJ2-1; clone size: -; V gene: TRBV5-4; D gene: -; CDR3 DNA: TGTGCCAGCAGCTTGGCTCTCGGGGGAGTCAATGAGCAGTTCTTC; CDR3 protein: CASSLALGGVNEQFF
J gene: TRBJ2-7; clone size: -; V gene: TRBV30; D gene: -; CDR3 DNA: TGTGCCTGGAGTGACAGGGCGGATGACGAGCAGTACTTC; CDR3 protein: CAWSDRADDEQYF
J gene: TRBJ2-7; clone size: -; V gene: TRBV27; D gene: -; CDR3 DNA: TGTGCCAGCAGTTTCATCGCGGGTTCCTACGAGCAGTACTTC; CDR3 protein: CASSFIAGSYEQYF
J gene: TRBJ1-5; clone size: few; V gene: TRBV6-5; D gene: TRBD1; CDR3 DNA: TGTGCCAGCAGTCCCGGACAGGAAAGTCAGCCCCAGCATTTT; CDR3 protein: CASSPGQESQPQHF
J gene: TRBJ1-5; clone size: -; V gene: TRBV5-1; D gene: TRBD1; CDR3 DNA: TGCGCCAGCAGCTTTGGACAGGGGGGTGATCAGCCCCAGCATTTT; CDR3 protein: CASSFGQGGDQPQHF
J gene: TRBJ2-7; clone size: -; V gene: TRBV30; D gene: TRBD1; CDR3 DNA: TGTGCCTGGAGTGTCAAGGCAGGGGGTATCTACGAGCAGTACTTC; CDR3 protein: CAWSVKAGGIYEQYF
J gene: TRBJ1-2; clone size: few; V gene: TRBV5-1; D gene: -; CDR3 DNA: TGCGCCAGCAGCTTGGCCGTCGACTATGGCTACACCTTC; CDR3 protein: CASSLAVDYGYTF
J gene: TRBJ1-1; clone size: -; V gene: TRBV3-1/TRBV3-2; D gene: -; CDR3 DNA: TGTGCCAGCAGCCAGGGGGCGAGTGGCGCTTTCTTT; CDR3 protein: CASSQGASGAFF
J gene: TRBJ1-5; clone size: -; V gene: TRBV19; D gene: -; CDR3 DNA: TGTGCCAGCCGCCCGGGGGGGCGGAGACAGCCCCAGCATTTT; CDR3 protein: CASRPGGRRQPQHF
J gene: TRBJ2-7; clone size: -; V gene: TRBV4-1; D gene: TRBD2; CDR3 DNA: TGCGCCAGCAGCCAAGAGGTTAGCGGGCCCTACGAGCAGTACTTC; CDR3 protein: CASSQEVSGPYEQYF
J gene: TRBJ2-1; clone size: medium-sized; V gene: TRBV7-9; D gene: TRBD1; CDR3 DNA: TGTGCCAGCAGACGGTTGACAGGGTTCAACAATGAGCAGTTCTTC; CDR3 protein: CASRRLTGFNNEQFF
J gene: TRBJ1-6; clone size: -; V gene: TRBV5-5; D gene: -; CDR3 DNA: TGTGCCAGCAGCTCCTCTGGGACATCTACCCACCTCCACTTT; CDR3 protein: CASSSSGTSTHLHF
J gene: TRBJ2-7; clone size: -; V gene: TRBV19; D gene: TRBD1; CDR3 DNA: TGTGCCAGTAGCCGGGACAGGGACTCCTACGAGCAGTACTTC; CDR3 protein: CASSRDRDSYEQYF
J gene: TRBJ2-3; clone size: -; V gene: TRBV7-9; D gene: TRBD1; CDR3 DNA: TGTGCCAGCAGCCGGGACAGGGACGCAGATACGCAGTATTTT; CDR3 protein: CASSRDRDADTQYF
J gene: TRBJ2-7; clone size: -; V gene: TRBV3-1/TRBV3-2; D gene: TRBD2; CDR3 DNA: TGTGCCAGCAGCCACCCCCAAACGGGTCTAGCGGGAGATGTTTCCTACGAGCAGTACTTC; CDR3 protein: CASSHPQTGLAGDVSYEQYF
J gene: TRBJ2-7; clone size: -; V gene: TRBV4-1; D gene: TRBD1; CDR3 DNA: TGCGCCAGCAGCCAATCACGTCCGGGACAGGGCTACGAGCAGTACTTC; CDR3 protein: CASSQSRPGQGYEQYF
J gene: TRBJ1-2; clone size: -; V gene: TRBV19; D gene: -; CDR3 DNA: TGTGCCAGTAGTAACGGGACACACGAGGGCTACACCTTC; CDR3 protein: CASSNGTHEGYTF
J gene: TRBJ1-2; clone size: -; V gene: TRBV6-5; D gene: TRBD1; CDR3 DNA: TGTGCCAGCATCACAGGGGCACCAACTATTGGCTACACCTTC; CDR3 protein: CASITGAPTIGYTF
J gene: TRBJ2-5; clone size: -; V gene: TRBV4-1; D gene: -; CDR3 DNA: TGCGCCAGCAGCCAAGGAGATAAGCAAGAGACCCAGTACTTC; CDR3 protein: CASSQGDKQETQYF
J gene: TRBJ2-2; clone size: -; V gene: TRBV3-1/TRBV3-2; D gene: TRBD2; CDR3 DNA: TGTGCCAGCAGCCAAACCTCAGCCGGGGGGACTAGCGCTTCAGGGGAGCTGTTTTTT; CDR3 protein: CASSQTSAGGTSASGELFF
J gene: TRBJ2-7; clone size: -; V gene: TRBV5-6; D gene: -; CDR3 DNA: TGTGCCAGCAGCCTTAGCTCCTACGAGCAGTACTTC; CDR3 protein: CASSLSSYEQYF
J gene: TRBJ1-1; clone size: once; V gene: TRBV11-3; D gene: TRBD1; CDR3 DNA: TGTGCCAGCAGCTACAGGGGGGAGAACACTGAAGCTTTCTTT; CDR3 protein: CASSYRGENTEAFF
J gene: TRBJ2-3; clone size: -; V gene: TRBV18; D gene: TRBD1; CDR3 DNA: TGTGCCAGCTCACTATATAGTCCGGGACAGTACACAGATACGCAGTATTTT; CDR3 protein: CASSLYSPGQYTDTQYF
J gene: TRBJ2-2; clone size: -; V gene: TRBV10-3; D gene: TRBD1; CDR3 DNA: TGTGCCATCAGCACCGGGACAGGGGCATCCGGGGAGCTGTTTTTT; CDR3 protein: CAISTGTGASGELFF